The present T cell receptor beta chain was sequenced within a study of cytomegalovirus exposure and HLA in healthy donors. General study results and limits: High sensitivity and specificity were reportedly achieved when the classifier diagnosed cytomegalovirus status. A later analysis found TCR association rates differed by HLA locus, highest for DRB1 and lowest for HLA-C.

Germline CDR1 SGHVS, CDR2 FQNEAQ. Trimming pared 6 bases from V and 7 bases from J, leaving 17 bases between. This CDR3 is 14 amino acids long. PCR used 60 Vbeta primers and 13 Jbeta primers. Sequencing used immunoSEQ multiplex PCR; TCRdb keeps in-frame clones, though not all of them. This table has about 130,000 clones, around 80% appearing once. Remarks on this clone: The antigen is unknown.

V is TRBV7-8 and J is TRBJ2-3, with D unresolved. The source is a man between 25 and 39 years old in good health and CMV-seropositive. The specimen was PBMCs. Here the CDR3 DNA reads TGTGCCAGCAGATCCCGCCTTAGCCGAAATACGCAGTATTTT. It codes for CASRSRLSRNTQYF.